This TCR beta chain came from a study of blood T cell repertoires in COVID-19. Across the whole study: There were acute and convalescent COVID-19 samples, and they came from the United States, Italy and Spain. T cells, B-cell-depleted T cells, or PBMCs provided the cDNA or gDNA that served as material.

The CDR3 has 14 residues. Germline V gives CDR1 ENHRY, CDR2 SYGVKD. Trimming left V 9 bases short and J 10 bases short, with 24 bases between. Data came from immunoSEQ multiplex PCR; TCRdb stores just in-frame clones and leaves some out. This table holds just over 250,000 clones, approximately 89% found once. The sequence came from a man aged 40-49 years who had recovered from COVID-19. This chain uses TRBV10-3 with TRBJ1-2; no clear D. The sample comprised peripheral blood. CDR3 amino acids: CAMKTATITPTYTF. The CDR3 nucleotides read TGTGCCATGAAAACTGCTACTATAACCCCCACCTACACCTTC.